The 13 T cell receptor beta chains in this list originate from one sample, sequenced in a study of blood T cells in healthy people across ages. With a J-beta primer mix and a sample-barcoded 5' primer, a second PCR ran roughly 6 to 11 cycles. Via MiXCR, TCRdb re-called the 5' RACE reads, giving one row per CDR3 protein. This sample yields some 800,000 distinct CDR3 sequences, of which about 25% are seen a single time; 3% to 4% belongs to the top ten. The same data also went into a second study, on T cells of mothers and their children.

Source material: blood. The receptor source for this set is a boy aged 5-17 years in good health.

This clonotype was counted only a few times. The gene calls are TRBV28 and TRBJ1-2, with 8 nucleotides matching TRBD1. The CDR3 runs 18 residues. Per germline, CDR1 MDHEN and CDR2 SYDVKM. V lost 4 bases and J lost 6; bases outside the gene matches: 19. The CDR3 spells CASSSRGDWTGSNHGYTF. DNA for the CDR3: TGTGCCAGCAGTTCGCGAGGAGACTGGACAGGGTCGAACCATGGCTACACCTTC.

Only a few counts were recorded for this clonotype. This rearrangement joins TRBV7-9 to TRBJ1-2; the D is unclear. V was clipped by 7 bases and J by 6 bases, with 12 bases between them. This CDR3 is built from 12 residues. Per the germline V gene, CDR1 is SEHNR and CDR2 is FQNEAQ (reference sequence). For the CDR3, the DNA is TGTGCCAGCATCCATCCGACCGATGGCTACACCTTC. Translation gives CASIHPTDGYTF.

The rearrangement uses TRBV6-1 and TRBJ2-7, with D uncertain. CDR1 MNHNS and CDR2 SASEGT come from the germline V gene. The CDR3 is 10 residues long. The V and J ends lost 2 bases and 6 bases respectively, with 2 bases between them. Here the CDR3 DNA reads TGTGCCAGCAGTGAACTCGAGCAGTACTTC. Translating gives CASSELEQYF.

The chain is built from TRBV28 and TRBJ2-7; TRBD1 is a possible D gene (5 bases). The CDR3 covers 15 residues. In germline, CDR1 is MDHEN, CDR2 SYDVKM. V gave up 3 bases and J gave up 5 bases, with 17 bases separating them. In DNA, the CDR3 is TGTGCCAGCAGTTTTCCAGCAGGGAAGGCACACGAGCAGTACTTC. Encoded protein: CASSFPAGKAHEQYF.

Regarding this clonotype: This CDR3 fails to terminate in the conserved phenylalanine or tryptophan, so it likely reflects a read error. V is TRBV3-1 and J is TRBJ2-5; D gene unclear. Germline V gene data show CDR1 as LGHDT and CDR2 as YNNKEL (reference sequence). V dropped 0 bases and J dropped 4 bases, with 9 bases sitting between them. The CDR3 runs 14 residues. This CDR3 is CASSQDLGGETQYS. In DNA form, the CDR3 reads TGTGCCAGCAGCCAAGATCTGGGTGGAGAGACCCAGTACTCC.

A few counts support this clonotype. The chain uses TRBV20-1 and TRBJ2-5, with D tentatively TRBD1 or TRBD2 (5 bases each). The J call is uncertain, as TRBJ2-7 better fits the DNA end. CDR3 length: 16 amino acids. In germline, CDR1 is DFQATT, CDR2 SNEGSKA (reference sequence). The CDR3 here is CSARSGMTEGVYEQYF. CDR3 DNA: TGCAGTGCTAGATCGGGGATGACAGAGGGAGTCTACGAGCAGTACTTC.

This clonotype has more than one count but fewer than ten. The chain employs TRBV7-8 and TRBJ1-5, with TRBD1 identical over 12 bases. The J segment lost 1 base and the V segment lost 5 bases, leaving 6 bases of the junction unmatched. Germline-derived CDR1 and CDR2 are SGHVS and FQNEAQ. This CDR3 spans 17 amino acids. CDR3: CASSVGQGALSNQPQHF. CDR3 coding DNA: TGTGCCAGCAGCGTGGGACAGGGGGCTTTGAGCAATCAGCCCCAGCATTTT.

The table lists this clonotype with a few counts. V is TRBV4-1 and J is TRBJ2-3; D is ambiguous. Trimming stripped 1 base from V and 6 bases from J, with 14 bases between. CDR1 MGHRA and CDR2 YSYEKL come from the germline V gene. This CDR3 spans 15 amino acids. This CDR3 reads CASSQVGQVFDTQYF. DNA for the CDR3: TGCGCCAGCAGCCAAGTTGGGCAGGTCTTCGATACGCAGTATTTT.

The CDR3 region is CSASGGTGGREGNIQYF. The CDR3 DNA reads TGCAGTGCTAGTGGTGGGACAGGGGGCCGGGAGGGGAACATTCAGTACTTC. The rearrangement links TRBV20-1 to TRBJ2-4, with 12 nucleotides matching TRBD1. The CDR3 has 17 amino acids. Germline V gene lookup returns CDR1 DFQATT and CDR2 SNEGSKA (reference sequence). The V gene end was trimmed by 3 bases and the J gene end by 7 bases; junction bases not matched to a gene: 13.

The V gene is TRBV7-2, the J gene TRBJ2-1; maybe TRBD1 (6 bases). The V end lost 5 bases, the J end lost 13 bases, and 21 bases lay between the germline ends. The CDR3 is made up of 14 amino acids. Germline loops: CDR1 SGHTA, CDR2 FQGNSA. The CDR3 spells CASSPIRTDREQFF. The CDR3, as DNA: TGTGCCAGCAGCCCAATAAGGACAGATCGGGAACAGTTCTTC.

This sequence joins TRBV15 and TRBJ2-4; D gene uncertain. Germline V gives CDR1 LNHNV, CDR2 YYDKDF (reference sequence). The CDR3 spans 18 residues. Deletions cut 5 bases from V and 0 bases from J, with 20 bases between. CDR3 in amino acids: CATSGTLRYSGAKNIQYF. CDR3 coding DNA: TGTGCCACCAGCGGTACCCTTCGGTATAGTGGAGCCAAAAACATTCAGTACTTC.

The CDR3 DNA reads TGTGCCAGCAGCTCGTACTTCAGCCCTGTTAGAGGGGTCGACACTGAAGCTTTCTTT. This translates into CASSSYFSPVRGVDTEAFF. This chain joins TRBV7-6 and TRBJ1-1; a possible D gene is TRBD1 (5 bases). The CDR3 runs to 19 residues. Germline lookup yields CDR1 SGHVS and CDR2 FNYEAQ. V was pared by 4 bases and J by 3 bases, with 27 bases between.

The CDR3 is CSASEGEGYEQYF. DNA of the CDR3: TGCAGTGCTAGCGAGGGGGAGGGCTACGAGCAGTACTTC. The J gene is TRBJ2-7, the V gene TRBV20-1, with TRBD2 as a possible D gene (7 bases). This CDR3 spans 13 amino acids. Germline lookup yields CDR1 DFQATT and CDR2 SNEGSKA (reference sequence). V was cut by 3 bases and J by 3 bases, with 12 bases left in between.